Following are 20 T cell receptor beta chains from one sample sequenced in a study of cytomegalovirus exposure and HLA in healthy donors. PCR employed 60 Vbeta and 13 Jbeta primers. Assay: immunoSEQ multiplex PCR; the TCRdb copy retains only in-frame clones and omits some. This sample has roughly 180,000 clones, with about four fifths found just once. The sample comprised PBMCs. Receptors were obtained from a girl under 18 in good health and CMV-seropositive.

The chain recombines TRBV7-9 with TRBJ2-5, with 7 bases fitting TRBD2. Germline CDR1 reads SEHNR; CDR2 reads FQNEAQ (reference sequence). This CDR3 is 16 amino acids long. The junction had 12 bases not matched to a gene; V was cut back by 3 bases and J by 5 bases. The CDR3 coding sequence is TGTGCCAGCAGCTTCGGTGCGGGGGACCCTCGGGAGACCCAGTACTTC. Protein sequence: CASSFGAGDPRETQYF.

This chain links TRBV7-2 with TRBJ2-7; TRBD2 matches at 12 bases. V gave up 7 bases and J gave up 2 bases; unmatched junction bases: 6. The germline V gene encodes CDR1 SGHTA and CDR2 FQGNSA. This CDR3 contains 15 residues. CDR3 coding DNA: TGTGCCAGCAACACACTAGCGGGGGGTCCCTACGAGCAGTACTTC. Residues: CASNTLAGGPYEQYF.

V and J are TRBV11-2 and TRBJ2-5; no firm D call. This CDR3 region has 12 residues. Trimming stripped 1 base from V and 4 bases from J, with 4 bases between. Germline assignment: CDR1 SGHAT and CDR2 FQNNGV. The CDR3 sequence: CASSLVSETQYF. The CDR3 DNA follows: TGTGCCAGCAGCTTAGTATCAGAGACCCAGTACTTC.

The chain links TRBV6-4 to TRBJ1-6; TRBD1 might be the D (5 bases). V lost 8 bases, J lost 7 bases, and 15 bases lay in between. Per the germline V gene, CDR1 is MRHNA and CDR2 is SNTAGT. The CDR3 is 14 residues long. CDR3: CASAVSAGNSPLHF. The CDR3 coding sequence is TGTGCCAGCGCGGTATCCGCAGGGAATTCACCCCTCCACTTT.

The rearrangement links TRBV2 to TRBJ1-5; D is unresolved. Germline V CDR1 and CDR2: SNHLY, FYNNEI. The CDR3 is 15 residues long. Trimming shortened V by 6 bases and J by 3 bases, and 15 bases separated the two germline ends. In DNA, the CDR3 is TGTGCCAGCAGGCCGAACAGAGATCACAATCAGCCCCAGCATTTT. It is translated as CASRPNRDHNQPQHF.

CDR3 sequence: CASSRRERGANYEQYF. In DNA, the CDR3 is TGTGCCAGCAGCCGGAGGGAGCGGGGGGCTAACTACGAGCAGTACTTC. The chain carries TRBV7-8 and TRBJ2-7; 9 bases are a match to TRBD2. Germline CDR1 SGHVS, CDR2 FQNEAQ. The CDR3 totals 16 residues. J gave up 3 bases and V 5 bases, and 11 bases lay outside the gene matches.

The chain recombines TRBV5-4 with TRBJ2-2; possible D gene TRBD1, 6 bases. CDR1 is SGHNT and CDR2 is YYREEE in the germline V gene (reference sequence). The V end was cut by 4 bases, the J end by 3 bases, with 7 bases between. The CDR3 runs to 13 residues. The CDR3 protein is CASSNRDTGELFF. CDR3 in DNA: TGTGCCAGCAGCAACAGGGACACCGGGGAGCTGTTTTTT. The entire variable domain, with the rest obtained from reference TRBV5-4 and TRBJ2-2, is as follows: ETGVTQSPTHLIKTRGQQVTLRCSSQSGHNTVSWYQQALGQGPQFIFQYYREEENGRGNFPPRFSGLQFPNYSSELNVNALELDDSALYLCASSNRDTGELFFGEGSRLTVL.

CDR3 nucleotides: TGTGCCAGCGGGACTAGCGGGGCATCCTACAATGAGCAGTTCTTC. Translation: CASGTSGASYNEQFF. The chain links TRBV6-5 to TRBJ2-1, with 13 bases lining up with TRBD2. The CDR3 extends over 15 amino acids. The germline V gene has CDR1 MNHEY and CDR2 SVGAGI. J was trimmed by 1 base and V by 8 bases; bases with no gene match: 2.

This clone was observed a few times. V is TRBV4-2 and J is TRBJ1-4; 11 bases fit TRBD1. Germline loops: CDR1 LGHNA, CDR2 YNFKEQ. The CDR3 has 17 amino acids. The ends lost 3 bases at V and 0 bases at J; junction bases unmatched: 3. CDR3 DNA: TGTGCCAGCAGCCAGGACAGGGGGCCTGCAACTAATGAAAAACTGTTTTTT. This encodes CASSQDRGPATNEKLFF.

This chain joins TRBV10-3 and TRBJ2-3; 12 positions match TRBD2. Per germline, CDR1 ENHRY and CDR2 SYGVKD. The CDR3 consists of 19 residues. V lost 6 bases, J lost 2 bases, and 15 bases stayed unmatched. The CDR3 DNA sequence: TGTGCCATCAGCTCGACTAGCGGGGGAGCCACAGCCCTCACAGATACGCAGTATTTT. As protein: CAISSTSGGATALTDTQYF.

The rearrangement joins TRBV9 to TRBJ2-7, with 12 bases matching TRBD1. V shed 0 bases and J 5 bases; nucleotides not matched to a gene: 12. The CDR3 covers 18 residues. Germline values: CDR1 SGDLS, CDR2 YYNGEE. The CDR3 nucleotides read TGTGCCAGCAGCGTAGGCTCGTCCGGGACAGGGGGCTTCCACGAGCAGTACTTC. Amino acids: CASSVGSSGTGGFHEQYF.

This clone was seen just once. The chain has TRBV12-5 and TRBJ1-1; 8 bases agree with TRBD1. Per germline, CDR1 LGHNT and CDR2 FRNRAP. This CDR3 spans 17 amino acids. V was pared by 5 bases and J by 0 bases, with 11 bases of the junction left unmatched. This chain's CDR3 is CASGTGQGHTMNTEAFF. As DNA, the CDR3 is TGTGCTAGTGGTACAGGACAGGGACATACCATGAACACTGAAGCTTTCTTT. Variable domain in full (rest from reference TRBV12-5 and TRBJ1-1): DARVTQTPRHKVTEMGQEVTMRCQPILGHNTVFWYRQTMMQGLELLAYFRNRAPLDDSGMPKDRFSAEMPDATLATLKIQPSEPRDSAVYFCASGTGQGHTMNTEAFFGQGTRLTVV.

V gene TRBV5-1 combines with J gene TRBJ2-7, with D hard to call. The CDR3 totals 15 residues. The germline gives CDR1 SGHRS, CDR2 YFSETQ. Trimming left V 0 bases short and J 2 bases short, with 12 bases between. The CDR3 DNA sequence: TGCGCCAGCAGCTTGGATACCTACAGAGCCTACGAGCAGTACTTC. Translation: CASSLDTYRAYEQYF. Full variable domain (remainder filled in from reference TRBV5-1 and TRBJ2-7): KAGVTQTPRYLIKTRGQQVTLSCSPISGHRSVSWYQQTPGQGLQFLFEYFSETQRNKGNFPGRFSGRQFSNSRSEMNVSTLELGDSALYLCASSLDTYRAYEQYFGPGTRLTVT.

This chain uses TRBV7-2 with TRBJ1-4; 10 positions agree with TRBD1. The CDR3 runs to 15 residues. V lost 5 bases and J lost 8; bases outside the gene matches: 8. Germline V lookup: CDR1 SGHTA, CDR2 FQGNSA. The CDR3 nucleotides read TGTGCCAGCAGCACGACAGGGGGCGCTTACGAAAAACTGTTTTTT. Translation gives CASSTTGGAYEKLFF.

This clone showed up just a few times. The V call is TRBV9, the J call TRBJ1-5; TRBD1 agrees at 7 bases. The CDR3 extends over 14 amino acids. The germline V gene has CDR1 SGDLS and CDR2 YYNGEE. The V gene end was trimmed by 0 bases and the J gene end by 6 bases; junction bases not matched to a gene: 3. CDR3 coding DNA: TGTGCCAGCAGCGTAGGGGACAGAGGTCAGCCCCAGCATTTT. It codes for CASSVGDRGQPQHF.

This CDR3 reads CASSPRDRYNSPLHF. The CDR3 DNA follows: TGTGCCAGCAGCCCCCGGGACAGATATAATTCACCCCTCCACTTT. The V and J genes are TRBV11-2 and TRBJ1-6; 7 positions agree with TRBD1. CDR1 and CDR2 from the germline V gene are SGHAT and FQNNGV. The CDR3 is 15 amino acids. V was clipped by 5 bases and J by 4 bases; unmatched bases: 5.

The sample holds one count of this clone. The chain joins TRBV6-1 to TRBJ2-7; 8 bases match TRBD1. CDR1 is MNHNS, CDR2 SASEGT, per germline. Trimming cost V 5 bases and J 0 bases; bases outside gene matches: 3. This CDR3 is 14 amino acids long. CDR3 DNA sequence: TGTGCCAGCAGTCGACAGGGGTTCTCCTACGAGCAGTACTTC. Amino acids: CASSRQGFSYEQYF.

The gene calls are TRBV7-8 and TRBJ2-7, with 9 bases matching TRBD1. The germline CDR1 and CDR2 sequences are SGHVS and FQNEAQ. J was trimmed by 5 bases and V by 5 bases; bases with no gene match: 7. The CDR3 has 14 amino acids. CDR3 loop: CASSPGTGSHEQYF. DNA of the CDR3: TGTGCCAGCAGCCCCGGGACAGGGAGCCACGAGCAGTACTTC. Drawing the rest from reference TRBV7-8 and TRBJ2-7, the complete variable domain is GAGVSQSPRYKVAKRGQDVALRCDPISGHVSLFWYQQALGQGPEFLTYFQNEAQLDKSGLPSDRFFAERPEGSVSTLKIQRTQQEDSAVYLCASSPGTGSHEQYFGPGTRLTVT.

This rearrangement joins TRBV5-1 to TRBJ2-1; 7 positions agree with TRBD1. Germline V gene lookup returns CDR1 SGHRS and CDR2 YFSETQ. This CDR3 spans 15 amino acids. Trimming cost V 1 base and J 4 bases; bases outside gene matches: 5. CDR3: CASSLRQGVYNEQFF. The CDR3 nucleotides read TGCGCCAGCAGCTTGAGGCAGGGGGTTTACAATGAGCAGTTCTTC.

The chain recombines TRBV2 with TRBJ1-2; no clear D. Germline CDR1 reads SNHLY; CDR2 reads FYNNEI. V was pared by 0 bases and J by 4 bases, with 12 bases between. The CDR3 totals 15 residues. The CDR3 coding sequence is TGTGCCAGCAGTGAAGCGCTTCAACAGACCTATGGCTACACCTTC. Encoded protein: CASSEALQQTYGYTF. Full variable domain (rest looked up from reference TRBV2 and TRBJ1-2): EPEVTQTPSHQVTQMGQEVILRCVPISNHLYFYWYRQILGQKVEFLVSFYNNEISEKSEIFDDQFSVERPDGSNFTLKIRSTKLEDSAMYFCASSEALQQTYGYTFGSGTRLTVV.